These 8 T cell receptor beta chains came from one sample sequenced in a study of T cell clusters in autoimmune cytopenias. TRB amplification used roughly 250 ng of peripheral blood genomic DNA. TRB was amplified by touch-down multiplex PCR, primer pools A and B combined. From its re-call of the multiplex PCR reads, TCRdb lists each CDR3 protein once, without DNA. Here the sample table reports about 15,000 distinct CDR3 sequences. The same sample was also used in a study of T cell repertoires in aging, cancer and after chemotherapy.

The specimen was peripheral blood. The receptors were gathered from a human donor in good health.

V gene TRBV5-5 combines with J gene TRBJ2-5; TCRdb's D gene call, TRBD2, goes unchecked for lack of DNA. Germline loops: CDR1 SGHKS, CDR2 YYEKEE (reference sequence). This CDR3 is 16 amino acids long. CDR3: CASSLVAGGGPGTQYF. The whole variable domain, remainder taken from reference TRBV5-5 and TRBJ2-5, is DAGVTQSPTHLIKTRGQQVTLRCSPISGHKSVSWYQQVLGQGPQFIFQYYEKEERGRGNFPDRFSARQFPNYSSELNVNALLLGDSALYLCASSLVAGGGPGTQYFGPGTRLLVL.

This chain connects TRBV18 to TRBJ2-1; there is no DNA to check the TCRdb D call of TRBD2. CDR3 size: 15 residues. CDR1 and CDR2 from the germline V gene are KGHSH and LQKENI. This CDR3 is CASSLTSGGHNEQFF.

The gene calls are TRBV19 and TRBJ2-5; TCRdb designates TRBD2, a call that cannot be tested without DNA. Germline lookup yields CDR1 LNHDA and CDR2 SQIVND (reference sequence). This CDR3 spans 19 amino acids. The chain's CDR3 is CASILSGLEGGGRCWTQYF.

This chain connects TRBV27 to TRBJ2-7; without DNA, the TCRdb call of TRBD2 cannot be checked. Germline CDR1 reads MNHEY; CDR2 reads SMNVEV (reference sequence). The CDR3 loop spans 15 amino acids. Here the CDR3 reads CASSLSTSGRWLQYF.

This chain uses TRBV6-1 with TRBJ1-1. The CDR3 has 15 residues. Per the germline V gene, CDR1 is MNHNS and CDR2 is SASEGT. CDR3 loop: CASSEYGGSQKEAFF.

The rearrangement links TRBV6-2 or TRBV6-3 to TRBJ2-1. CDR1 is MNHEY and CDR2 is SVGEGT in the germline V gene. CDR3 length: 11 amino acids. CDR3: CASSSELEQFF.

V usage is TRBV13 and J usage is TRBJ2-2. The CDR3 consists of 14 residues. The germline V gene encodes CDR1 PRHDT and CDR2 FYEKMQ (reference sequence). This chain's CDR3 is CASSLGLAGGELFF.

The rearrangement joins TRBV5-6 to TRBJ2-7; TCRdb's D gene call, TRBD2, goes unchecked for lack of DNA. The length of the CDR3 is 14 residues. Germline assignment: CDR1 SGHDT and CDR2 YYEEEE. The CDR3 here is CASSSGLAVYEQYF.